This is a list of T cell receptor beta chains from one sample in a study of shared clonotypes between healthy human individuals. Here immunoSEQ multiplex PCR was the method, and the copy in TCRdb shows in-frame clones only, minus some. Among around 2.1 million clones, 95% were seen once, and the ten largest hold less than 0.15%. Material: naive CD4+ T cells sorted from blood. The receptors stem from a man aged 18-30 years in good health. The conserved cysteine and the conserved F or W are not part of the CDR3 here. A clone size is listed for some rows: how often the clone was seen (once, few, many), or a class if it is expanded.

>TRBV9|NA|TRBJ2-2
ASSVSGANGELF
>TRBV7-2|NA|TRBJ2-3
ASSLRGTGGNTQY
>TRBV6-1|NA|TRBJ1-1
ASRATLNTEAF
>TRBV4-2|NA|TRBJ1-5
ASSQDQASQPQH
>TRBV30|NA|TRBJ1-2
AWDSQARYGYT
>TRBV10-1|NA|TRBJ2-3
ASSDRSGERGNADTQY
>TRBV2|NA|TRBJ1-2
ASSRQGAGGYT
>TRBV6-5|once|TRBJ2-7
ASSRLAEAYEQY
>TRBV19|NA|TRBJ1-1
ASSTLPGQANTEAF
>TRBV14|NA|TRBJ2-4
ASSRTQGAGNIQY
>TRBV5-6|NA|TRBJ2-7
ASSLVGPTGARSYEQY
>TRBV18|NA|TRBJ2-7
ASSPGRGHYEQY
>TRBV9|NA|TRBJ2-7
ASSVGLGLSTGEYEQY
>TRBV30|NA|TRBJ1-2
AWSVPGRPLYGYT
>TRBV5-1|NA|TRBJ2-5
ASGGETQETQY
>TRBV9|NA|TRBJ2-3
ASSRRKNPGQHTDTQY
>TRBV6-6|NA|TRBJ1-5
ASSYDDQPQH
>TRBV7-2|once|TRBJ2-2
ASSSGLAGGSGELF
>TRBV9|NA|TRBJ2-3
ASSVDPSIADTQY
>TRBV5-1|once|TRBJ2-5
ASSTGTSGGQETQY
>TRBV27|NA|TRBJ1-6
ASSLSQGAASPLH
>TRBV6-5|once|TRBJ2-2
ASSQSGGAGELF
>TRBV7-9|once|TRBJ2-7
ASSLALGGTYEQY
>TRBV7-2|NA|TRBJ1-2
ASSSQGLGFSYGYT
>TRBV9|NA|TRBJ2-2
ASSVLSGTGNTGELF
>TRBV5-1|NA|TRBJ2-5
ASSPTASETQY
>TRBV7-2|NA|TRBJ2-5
ASSLHGTGGFETQY
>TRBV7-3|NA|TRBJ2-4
ASSSGGGNIQY
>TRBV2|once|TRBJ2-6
ASRGAGGLSGANVLT
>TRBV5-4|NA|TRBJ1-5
ASSLGRGRSQPQH
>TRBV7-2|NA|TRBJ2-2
ASSTSSGRVVGELF
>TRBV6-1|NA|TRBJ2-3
ASNRPLTDTQY
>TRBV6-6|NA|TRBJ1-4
ASSYDLNEKLF
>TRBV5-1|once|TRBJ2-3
ASSFLTSGTSTDTQY
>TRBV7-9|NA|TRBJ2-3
ASSSPSGRAGLWDTQY
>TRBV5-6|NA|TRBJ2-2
ASSLGLALNTGELF
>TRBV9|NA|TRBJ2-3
ASSVSAGQGARGTDTQY
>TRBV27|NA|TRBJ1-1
ASSSQVTVLNTEAF
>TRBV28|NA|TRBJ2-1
ASSSQTASYNEQF
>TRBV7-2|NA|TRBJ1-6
ASSLGAPNSPLH
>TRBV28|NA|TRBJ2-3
ASSNPAGGETDTQY
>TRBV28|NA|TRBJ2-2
ASSFPRRAPGELF
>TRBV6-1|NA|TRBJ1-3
ASSEGIALAGNTIY
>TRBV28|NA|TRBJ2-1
ASSFAGLAAYNEQF
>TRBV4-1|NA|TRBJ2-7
ASSQVSAVLSYEQY
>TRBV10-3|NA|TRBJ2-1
AISSGQGITEQF
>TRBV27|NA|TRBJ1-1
ASSSQQGAGAF
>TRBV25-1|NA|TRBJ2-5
ASSSVKVGETQY
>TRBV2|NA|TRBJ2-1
ASSGWTGSYNEQF
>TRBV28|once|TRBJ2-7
ASSPLDRSREQY
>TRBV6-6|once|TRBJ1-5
ASSQVRTTNQPQH
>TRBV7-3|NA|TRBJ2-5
ASSLVGLGETQY
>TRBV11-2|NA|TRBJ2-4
ASSLDGKNIQY
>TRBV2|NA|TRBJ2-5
ASSERQLDYGGETQY
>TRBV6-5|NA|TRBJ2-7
ASSPGTSSYEQY